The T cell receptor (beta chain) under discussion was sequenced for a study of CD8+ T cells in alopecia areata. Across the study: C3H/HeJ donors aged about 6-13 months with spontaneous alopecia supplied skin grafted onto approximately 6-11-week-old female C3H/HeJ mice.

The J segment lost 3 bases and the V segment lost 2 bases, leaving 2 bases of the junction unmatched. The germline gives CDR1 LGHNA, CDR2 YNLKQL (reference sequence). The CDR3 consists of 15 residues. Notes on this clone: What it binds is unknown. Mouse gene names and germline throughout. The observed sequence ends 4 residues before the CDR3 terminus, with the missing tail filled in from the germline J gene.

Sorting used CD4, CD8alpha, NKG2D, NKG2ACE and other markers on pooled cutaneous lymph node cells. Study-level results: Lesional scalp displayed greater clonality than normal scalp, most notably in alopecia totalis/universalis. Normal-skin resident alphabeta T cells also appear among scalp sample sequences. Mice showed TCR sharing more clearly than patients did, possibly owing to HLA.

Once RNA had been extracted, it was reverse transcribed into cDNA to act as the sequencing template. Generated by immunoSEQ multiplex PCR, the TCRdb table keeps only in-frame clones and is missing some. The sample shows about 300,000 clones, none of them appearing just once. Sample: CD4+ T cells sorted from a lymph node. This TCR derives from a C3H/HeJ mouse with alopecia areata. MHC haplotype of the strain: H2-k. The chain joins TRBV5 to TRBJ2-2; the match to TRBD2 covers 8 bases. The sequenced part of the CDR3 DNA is TGTGCCAGCAGCCAATATGGGGGGGACACCGGG. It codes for CASSQYGGDTG. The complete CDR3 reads CASSQYGGDTGQLYF.